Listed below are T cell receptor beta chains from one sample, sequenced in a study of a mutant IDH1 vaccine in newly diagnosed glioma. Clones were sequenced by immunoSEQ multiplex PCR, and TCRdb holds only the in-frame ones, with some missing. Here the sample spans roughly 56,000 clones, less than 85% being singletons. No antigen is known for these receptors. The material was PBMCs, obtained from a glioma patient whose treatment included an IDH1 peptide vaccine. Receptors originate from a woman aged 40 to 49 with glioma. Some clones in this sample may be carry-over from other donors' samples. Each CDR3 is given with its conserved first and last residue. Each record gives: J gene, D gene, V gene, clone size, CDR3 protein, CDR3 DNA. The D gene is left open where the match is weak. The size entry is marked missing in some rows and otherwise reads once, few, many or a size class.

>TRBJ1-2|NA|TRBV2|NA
CASRAGTVTSYGYTF
TGTGCCAGCAGGGCCGGGACCGTTACCTCCTATGGCTACACCTTC
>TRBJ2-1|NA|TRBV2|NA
CASSGSEQFF
TGTGCCAGCAGTGGAAGTGAGCAGTTCTTC
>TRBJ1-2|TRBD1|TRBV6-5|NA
CASSGSTGGMALATF
TGTGCCAGCAGTGGCTCGACAGGGGGCATGGCTCTAGCCACCTTC
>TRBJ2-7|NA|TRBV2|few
CASSGSSYEQYF
TGTGCCAGCAGTGGTAGTTCATACGAGCAGTACTTC
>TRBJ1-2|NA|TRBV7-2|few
CASTTTLQYYGYTF
TGTGCCAGCACTACTACTCTCCAATACTATGGCTACACCTTC
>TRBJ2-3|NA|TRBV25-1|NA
CASSDRLGDTQYF
TGTGCCAGCAGTGATCGCCTCGGGGATACGCAGTATTTT
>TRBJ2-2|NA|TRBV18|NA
CASSPRTTAGELFF
TGTGCCAGCTCACCACGGACAACGGCCGGGGAGCTGTTTTTT
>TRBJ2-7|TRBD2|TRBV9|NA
CASSYGGAHEQYF
TGTGCCAGCAGCTACGGGGGGGCCCACGAGCAGTACTTC
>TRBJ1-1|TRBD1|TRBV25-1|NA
CASRDRGDTEAFF
TGTGCCAGCAGAGACAGGGGGGATACTGAAGCTTTCTTT
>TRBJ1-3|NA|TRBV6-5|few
CASRAGGSGNTIYF
TGTGCCAGTCGGGCCGGGGGCTCTGGAAACACCATATATTTT
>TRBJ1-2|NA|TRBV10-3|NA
CAIGGGNYGYTF
TGTGCCATTGGCGGAGGGAACTATGGCTACACCTTC
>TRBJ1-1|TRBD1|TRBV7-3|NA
CASSLSPDRGQGEAFF
TGTGCCAGCAGCTTAAGTCCGGACAGGGGGCAGGGTGAAGCTTTCTTT
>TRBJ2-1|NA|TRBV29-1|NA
CSVDRVNEQFF
TGCAGCGTTGACAGGGTGAATGAGCAGTTCTTC
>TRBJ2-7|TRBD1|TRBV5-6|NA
CASSPGTGTYEQYF
TGTGCCAGCAGCCCCGGGACAGGCACCTACGAGCAGTACTTC
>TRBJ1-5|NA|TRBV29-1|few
CSVGGSGDQPQHF
TGCAGCGTAGGGGGATCGGGGGATCAGCCCCAGCATTTT
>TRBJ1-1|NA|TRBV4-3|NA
CASTLGPNTEAFF
TGCGCCAGCACGCTGGGCCCGAACACTGAAGCTTTCTTT
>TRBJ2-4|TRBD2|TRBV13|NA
CASKRLARDIQYF
TGTGCCAGCAAAAGACTAGCGCGGGACATTCAGTACTTC
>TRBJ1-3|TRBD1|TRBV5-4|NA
CASSSSDRGTGNTIYF
TGTGCCAGCAGCTCCTCGGACAGGGGTACCGGAAACACCATATATTTT
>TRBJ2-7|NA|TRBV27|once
CASSFLRHGNEQYF
TGTGCCAGCAGTTTCCTCCGACACGGGAACGAGCAGTACTTC
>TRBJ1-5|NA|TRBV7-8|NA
CASSPGLDSNQPQHF
TGTGCCAGCAGCCCCGGCCTGGACAGCAATCAGCCCCAGCATTTT
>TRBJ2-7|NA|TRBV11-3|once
CASSSGLYEQYF
TGTGCCAGCAGCTCGGGCCTTTACGAGCAGTACTTC
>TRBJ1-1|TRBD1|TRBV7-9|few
CASSYPTGVNTEAFF
TGTGCCAGCAGCTACCCGACAGGGGTGAACACTGAAGCTTTCTTT
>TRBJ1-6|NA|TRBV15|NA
CATTRGGINSPLHF
TGTGCCACCACCAGGGGAGGAATAAATTCACCCCTCCACTTT
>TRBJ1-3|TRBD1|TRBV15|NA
CATSREKGWDRGLSGNTIYF
TGTGCCACCAGCAGAGAAAAAGGTTGGGACAGGGGTCTCTCTGGAAACACCATATATTTT
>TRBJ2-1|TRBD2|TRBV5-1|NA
CASSLAGRAGGPADEQFF
TGCGCCAGCAGCTTGGCCGGGCGAGCGGGGGGGCCCGCGGATGAGCAGTTCTTC
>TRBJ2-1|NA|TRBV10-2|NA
CASSERVLSSYNEQFF
TGCGCCAGCAGTGAGAGGGTGTTGAGCTCCTACAATGAGCAGTTCTTC
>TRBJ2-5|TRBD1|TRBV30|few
CAWSGQGIGETQYF
TGTGCCTGGAGTGGACAGGGGATTGGCGAGACCCAGTACTTC
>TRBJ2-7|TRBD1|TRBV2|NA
CASRAGGNEQYF
TGTGCCAGCAGGGCAGGGGGCAACGAGCAGTACTTC
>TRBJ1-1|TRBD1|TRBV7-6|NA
CASSKTGGTEAFF
TGTGCCAGCAGCAAGACAGGGGGCACTGAAGCTTTCTTT
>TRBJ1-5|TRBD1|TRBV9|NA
CASSVAQGGQPQHF
TGTGCCAGCAGCGTAGCGCAGGGGGGTCAGCCCCAGCATTTT
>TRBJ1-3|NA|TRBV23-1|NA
CASSQSRDRSGNTIYF
TGCGCCAGCAGTCAATCGAGGGATCGGTCTGGAAACACCATATATTTT
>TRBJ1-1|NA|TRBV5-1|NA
CASSLDGGVTEAFF
TGCGCCAGCAGCTTGGACGGGGGGGTGACTGAAGCTTTCTTT
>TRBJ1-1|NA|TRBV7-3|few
CASSFGNTEAFF
TGTGCCAGCAGCTTTGGGAACACTGAAGCTTTCTTT
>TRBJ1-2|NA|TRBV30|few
CAWSRVNNYGYTF
TGTGCCTGGAGTAGGGTGAACAACTATGGCTACACCTTC
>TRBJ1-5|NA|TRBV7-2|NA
CASSALGGKGNQPQHF
TGTGCCAGCAGCGCCCTGGGAGGGAAGGGCAATCAGCCCCAGCATTTT
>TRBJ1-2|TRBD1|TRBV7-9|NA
CASSSLDRGPSLANYGYTF
TGTGCCAGCAGCTCACTGGACAGGGGACCCTCCCTGGCAAACTATGGCTACACCTTC
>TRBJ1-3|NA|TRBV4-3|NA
CASSQEGGNTIYF
TGCGCCAGCAGCCAAGAAGGTGGAAACACCATATATTTT
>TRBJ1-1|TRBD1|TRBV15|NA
CATSRNRGELNTEAFF
TGTGCCACCAGCAGAAACAGGGGGGAATTGAACACTGAAGCTTTCTTT
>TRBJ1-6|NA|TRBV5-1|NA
CASSLAWQGMDSYNSPLHF
TGCGCCAGCAGCTTGGCCTGGCAGGGGATGGACTCCTATAATTCACCCCTCCACTTT
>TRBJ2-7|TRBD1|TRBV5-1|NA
CASSLAGRGYEQYF
TGCGCCAGCAGCTTGGCCGGCAGGGGGTACGAGCAGTACTTC
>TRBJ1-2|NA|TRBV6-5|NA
CASSYSGESYGYTF
TGTGCCAGCAGTTACTCGGGGGAGTCCTATGGCTACACCTTC
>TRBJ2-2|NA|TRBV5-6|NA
CASSRRGSGELFF
TGTGCCAGCAGCCGCCGGGGTTCCGGGGAGCTGTTTTTT